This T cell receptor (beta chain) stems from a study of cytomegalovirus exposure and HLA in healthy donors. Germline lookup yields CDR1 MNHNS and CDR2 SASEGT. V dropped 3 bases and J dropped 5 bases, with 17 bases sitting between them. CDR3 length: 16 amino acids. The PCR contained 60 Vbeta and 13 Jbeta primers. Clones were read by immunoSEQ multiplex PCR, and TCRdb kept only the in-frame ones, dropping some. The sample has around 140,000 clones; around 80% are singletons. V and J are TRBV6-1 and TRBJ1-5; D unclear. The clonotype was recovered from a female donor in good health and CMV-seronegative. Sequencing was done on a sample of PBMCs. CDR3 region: CASSDLGGGDHQPQHF. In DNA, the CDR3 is TGTGCCAGCAGTGATCTTGGAGGAGGCGACCATCAGCCCCAGCATTTT.